These 9 T cell receptor beta chains came from one sample sequenced in a study of cytomegalovirus exposure and HLA in healthy donors. PCR was performed using 60 Vbeta and 13 Jbeta primers. TCRdb keeps only in-frame clones here, not all; method: immunoSEQ multiplex PCR. The table includes fewer than 200,000 clones, 80% to 90% detected once. Source material: PBMCs. The receptor set was obtained from a woman between 18 and 30 years old in good health and CMV-seronegative.

V gene TRBV30 combines with J gene TRBJ2-1, with TRBD2 matching 7 bases. J gave up 0 bases and V 6 bases, and 11 bases lay outside the gene matches. The CDR3 consists of 16 residues. Per the germline V gene, CDR1 is GTSNPN and CDR2 is SVGIG (reference sequence). CDR3 in DNA: TGTGCCTGTCATCATACAGCGGGGACCTCCTACAATGAGCAGTTCTTC. Translating it yields CACHHTAGTSYNEQFF.

The chain is built from TRBV4-1 and TRBJ1-1; 10 bases agree with TRBD1. The ends lost 6 bases at V and 3 bases at J; junction bases unmatched: 10. The CDR3 is 16 residues long. Germline V gene data show CDR1 as MGHRA and CDR2 as YSYEKL. The CDR3: CASRETGGPSDTEAFF. CDR3 coding DNA: TGCGCCAGCAGGGAGACAGGGGGCCCGTCGGACACTGAAGCTTTCTTT.

This chain uses TRBV7-3 with TRBJ2-2, with D perhaps matching TRBD2 (6 bases). Germline V gene data show CDR1 as SGHTA and CDR2 as FQGTGA. CDR3 length equals 15 residues. The V end lost 5 bases, the J end lost 8 bases, and 18 bases lay between the germline ends. The CDR3: CASSNPGLYGGELFF. The CDR3 DNA reads TGTGCCAGCAGCAACCCGGGACTCTACGGGGGGGAGCTGTTTTTT.

The rearrangement joins TRBV5-1 to TRBJ2-7; 7 bases are shared with TRBD1. The CDR3 length is 15 residues. CDR1 is SGHRS and CDR2 is YFSETQ in the germline V gene. The trim removed 3 bases at V and 5 bases at J, leaving 11 bases unmatched. For the CDR3, the DNA is TGCGCCAGCAGCTCCAGACAGGGTACCAGCCACGAGCAGTACTTC. Its protein product is CASSSRQGTSHEQYF.

The CDR3 bases are TGTGCCAGCAGCCAATTATCCGGGACTAGCGGGAGAACAGATACGCAGTATTTT. Its protein product is CASSQLSGTSGRTDTQYF. The chain recombines TRBV4-2 with TRBJ2-3, with 14 bases identical to TRBD2. V trimming: 2 bases; J trimming: 3 bases; junction bases outside the gene matches: 7. The CDR3 loop spans 18 amino acids. CDR1 and CDR2 (germline): LGHNA, YNFKEQ.

The chain uses TRBV19 and TRBJ2-2; a weak D match, TRBD1 (5 bases). The CDR3 spans 16 residues. Germline V gene sequence: CDR1 LNHDA, CDR2 SQIVND (reference sequence). V dropped 3 bases and J dropped 4 bases, with 15 bases sitting between them. CDR3 bases: TGTGCCAGTAGTATGACTCTAGGGGTAGTCACCGGGGAGCTGTTTTTT. Translation: CASSMTLGVVTGELFF.

This clone was seen only a few times. The chain has TRBV30 and TRBJ2-5; 11 positions match TRBD2. The germline gives CDR1 GTSNPN, CDR2 SVGIG (reference sequence). The CDR3 has 18 amino acids. V gave up 4 bases and J gave up 0 bases; unmatched junction bases: 13. For the CDR3, the DNA is TGTGCCTGGACCGGGACTAGCGGCTTACTTAGGTACCAAGAGACCCAGTACTTC. Amino acid sequence: CAWTGTSGLLRYQETQYF.

This rearrangement joins TRBV6-1 to TRBJ2-3, with D possibly being TRBD2 (5 bases). Trimming left V 2 bases short and J 9 bases short, with 12 bases between. CDR3 length equals 13 residues. Germline V gene sequence: CDR1 MNHNS, CDR2 SASEGT. The CDR3 bases are TGTGCCAGCAGTGAACAGGAGGTCGGAACGCAGTATTTT. It is translated as CASSEQEVGTQYF.

This rearrangement joins TRBV4-1 to TRBJ1-5; 7 bases line up with TRBD1. Germline V gene lookup returns CDR1 MGHRA and CDR2 YSYEKL. This CDR3 has 17 residues. Trimming cost V 4 bases and J 5 bases; bases outside gene matches: 14. The CDR3 DNA is TGCGCCAGCAGCCTTAGAGGGGAGACAGGGAGATATCAGCCCCAGCATTTT. It encodes CASSLRGETGRYQPQHF.